The next 26 T cell receptor beta chains were all read from a single sample in a study of blood T cell repertoires in COVID-19. Profiled with immunoSEQ multiplex PCR; TCRdb holds only in-frame clones, not every one. The sample contains about 130,000 clones, around 78% of which appear only once. Source material: peripheral blood. The source is a human donor in a cohort sampled during active COVID-19.

V gene TRBV24-1 combines with J gene TRBJ2-7, with TRBD1 matching over 8 bases. V gave up 3 bases and J gave up 2 bases; unmatched junction bases: 5. Germline V gene data show CDR1 as KGHDR and CDR2 as SFDVKD. This CDR3 region has 15 residues. In nucleotides, the CDR3 is TGTGCCACCAGTGATCAAGACAGGGGCACCTACGAGCAGTACTTC. This codes for CATSDQDRGTYEQYF.

This chain joins TRBV7-6 and TRBJ1-6; 9 bases agree with TRBD1. CDR1 SGHVS and CDR2 FNYEAQ come from the germline V gene. V lost 6 bases, J lost 5 bases, and 5 bases stayed unmatched. CDR3 length equals 15 residues. The CDR3, as DNA: TGTGCCAGCAGAGATCGGGACAGGGATAATTCACCCCTCCACTTT. Translation gives CASRDRDRDNSPLHF. Based on the CDR3 plus reference TRBV7-6 and TRBJ1-6, the full variable domain is GAGVSQSPRYKVTKRGQDVALRCDPISGHVSLYWYRQALGQGPEFLTYFNYEAQQDKSGLPNDRFSAERPEGSISTLTIQRTEQRDSAMYRCASRDRDRDNSPLHFGNGTRLTVT.

The rearrangement links TRBV7-9 to TRBJ2-1; D is possibly TRBD2 (6 bases). CDR3 length equals 13 residues. The germline gives CDR1 SEHNR, CDR2 FQNEAQ (reference sequence). Trimming shortened V by 1 base and J by 7 bases, and 8 bases separated the two germline ends. In DNA, the CDR3 is TGTGCCAGCAGCTTAGTAGGAGGGAATGAGCAGTTCTTC. Translated, it gives CASSLVGGNEQFF.

This clone was seen more than once but under ten times. Other nucleotide sequences in the sample specify the same CDR3. The J gene is TRBJ2-2, the V gene TRBV3-1 (or the pseudogene TRBV3-2); D possibly uses TRBD1 or TRBD2 (7 bases each). Germline loops: CDR1 LGHDT, CDR2 YNNKEL (reference sequence). V gave up 11 bases and J gave up 5 bases, with 24 bases separating them. There are 16 residues in the CDR3. The CDR3 DNA reads TGTGCCTGCTGCCAAGGGGGCGGGGGAAGTACCGGGGAGCTGTTTTTT. Its protein is CACCQGGGGSTGELFF.

This chain joins TRBV20-1 and TRBJ1-5; no clear D gene. This CDR3 has 11 residues. V dropped 4 bases and J dropped 8 bases, with 9 bases sitting between them. Germline V gene data show CDR1 as DFQATT and CDR2 as SNEGSKA (reference sequence). The CDR3 DNA reads as TGCAGTGCTACCATTCTAAAGCCCCAGCATTTT. As protein: CSATILKPQHF.

The rearrangement joins TRBV9 to TRBJ1-2; D remains unclear. V was cut by 2 bases and J by 8 bases, with 13 bases left in between. The CDR3 is made up of 13 amino acids. From germline, CDR1 is SGDLS and CDR2 YYNGEE. This chain's CDR3 is CASSVSGLRGYTF. Written as DNA, the CDR3 is TGTGCCAGCAGCGTTTCAGGTTTGAGAGGCTACACCTTC.

A single count supports this clone. This chain uses TRBV6-5 with TRBJ1-3; possibly TRBD1 for D (5 bases). The germline V gene encodes CDR1 MNHEY and CDR2 SVGAGI. V was cut by 6 bases and J by 0 bases, with 12 bases left in between. This CDR3 has 15 residues. CDR3 sequence reads: CASSGGAHSGNTIYF. In DNA, the CDR3 is TGTGCCAGCAGCGGTGGGGCACACTCTGGAAACACCATATATTTT.

V is TRBV15 and J is TRBJ2-2; 8 bases are a match to TRBD1. This CDR3 region has 15 residues. After removal of 2 bases from V and 6 bases from J, the junction contained 5 bases not matched to a gene. CDR1 LNHNV and CDR2 YYDKDF come from the germline V gene (reference sequence). For the CDR3, the DNA is TGTGCCACCAGCAGACAGGGGGCGTTAGCCGGGGAGCTGTTTTTT. Its translation: CATSRQGALAGELFF.

The V call is TRBV28, the J call TRBJ2-7; no reliable D call. V lost 2 bases to trimming and J lost 2 bases, with 13 bases between them. CDR1 MDHEN and CDR2 SYDVKM come from the germline V gene. The CDR3 runs 15 residues. CDR3: CASSLISPPTYEQYF. The CDR3 nucleotides read TGTGCCAGCAGTTTAATTTCCCCCCCTACCTACGAGCAGTACTTC. Complete variable domain (other parts from reference TRBV28 and TRBJ2-7): DVKVTQSSRYLVKRTGEKVFLECVQDMDHENMFWYRQDPGLGLRLIYFSYDVKMKEKGDIPEGYSVSREKKERFSLILESASTNQTSMYLCASSLISPPTYEQYFGPGTRLTVT.

The rearrangement uses TRBV30 and TRBJ2-6; D might be TRBD2 (6 bases). Germline assignment: CDR1 GTSNPN and CDR2 SVGIG (reference sequence). Trimming shortened V by 4 bases and J by 1 base, and 8 bases separated the two germline ends. This CDR3 contains 14 residues. CDR3 DNA: TGTGCCTGGATACGGGGGTCTGGGGCCAACGTCCTGACTTTC. This encodes CAWIRGSGANVLTF.

This clone was observed a few times. The chain uses TRBV5-1 and TRBJ1-6, with D uncertain. V was trimmed by 0 bases and J by 7 bases, leaving 8 bases between them. There are 14 residues in the CDR3. In germline, CDR1 is SGHRS, CDR2 YFSETQ. The CDR3 region is CASSLVASNSPLHF. The CDR3, as DNA: TGCGCCAGCAGCTTGGTGGCATCGAATTCACCCCTCCACTTT.

This sequence joins TRBV28 and TRBJ2-7, with 7 bases fitting TRBD1. Germline loops: CDR1 MDHEN, CDR2 SYDVKM. V gave up 7 bases and J gave up 2 bases; unmatched junction bases: 8. This CDR3 spans 14 amino acids. CDR3 in DNA: TGTGCCAGCAACCCGGGACAGCCCCCCTACGAGCAGTACTTC. It encodes CASNPGQPPYEQYF.

CDR3: CSALPVAEQFF. The CDR3 nucleotides are TGCAGTGCCCTCCCGGTAGCAGAGCAGTTCTTC. The J gene is TRBJ2-1, the V gene TRBV20-1, with no clear D. Deletions cut 6 bases from V and 10 bases from J, with 13 bases between. Germline assignment: CDR1 DFQATT and CDR2 SNEGSKA (reference sequence). The length of the CDR3 is 11 residues.

The gene calls are TRBV5-4 and TRBJ2-7, with 8 bases aligning to TRBD1. V trimming: 0 bases; J trimming: 10 bases; junction bases outside the gene matches: 15. Germline V gene sequence: CDR1 SGHNT, CDR2 YYREEE (reference sequence). The CDR3 totals 16 residues. CDR3 amino acids: CASSLGDGQGRGGQYF. CDR3 nucleotides: TGTGCCAGCAGCTTGGGGGATGGACAGGGTCGTGGAGGCCAGTACTTC.

CDR3 coding DNA: TGTGCCAGCAGTGAAGCGGGCGGGACAGGGGGCAATGAGCAGTTCTTC. Its protein is CASSEAGGTGGNEQFF. This chain joins TRBV2 and TRBJ2-1, with TRBD1 matching over 11 bases. V trimming: 0 bases; J trimming: 6 bases; junction bases outside the gene matches: 4. The CDR3 runs 16 residues. Looked up from germline, CDR1 is SNHLY and CDR2 is FYNNEI.

This chain joins TRBV6-5 and TRBJ2-1; no clear D gene. Germline V CDR1 and CDR2: MNHEY, SVGAGI. CDR3 size: 10 residues. The V end was cut by 11 bases, the J end by 5 bases, with 7 bases between. In DNA form, the CDR3 reads TGTGCCGCGGCAGACAATGAGCAGTTCTTC. This translates into CAAADNEQFF.

V gene TRBV27 combines with J gene TRBJ2-3; 7 bases agree with TRBD1. The CDR3 runs to 12 residues. Germline values: CDR1 MNHEY, CDR2 SMNVEV (reference sequence). The trim removed 6 bases at V and 7 bases at J, leaving 4 bases unmatched. CDR3 DNA sequence: TGTGCCAGCAGCAGACAGGGTAATACGCAGTATTTT. Its protein is CASSRQGNTQYF.

The chain links TRBV5-1 to TRBJ1-2; D remains unclear. Germline CDR1 SGHRS, CDR2 YFSETQ. CDR3 length: 14 amino acids. V was clipped by 0 bases and J by 8 bases, with 14 bases between them. CDR3 sequence reads: CASSLAVGWEGYTF. In DNA, the CDR3 is TGCGCCAGCAGCTTGGCCGTGGGTTGGGAGGGCTACACCTTC.

The gene calls are TRBV10-3 and TRBJ2-3; D is ambiguous. This CDR3 has 12 amino acids. The germline V and J ends were trimmed by 2 bases and 4 bases, with 4 bases remaining between them. Per germline, CDR1 ENHRY and CDR2 SYGVKD. CDR3 sequence: CAISERADTQYF. In DNA form, the CDR3 reads TGTGCCATCAGTGAGCGAGCAGATACGCAGTATTTT.

This chain links TRBV30 with TRBJ1-3, with unresolved D. CDR3 length: 14 residues. Germline V gives CDR1 GTSNPN, CDR2 SVGIG (reference sequence). The V gene lost 0 bases and the J gene lost 1 base, with 7 bases spanning the gap. The CDR3 here is CAWSVRRSGNTIYF. CDR3 sequence (DNA): TGTGCCTGGAGTGTACGCAGGTCTGGAAACACCATATATTTT.

The V gene is TRBV9, the J gene TRBJ2-5; TRBD1 matches 10 bases. CDR1 SGDLS and CDR2 YYNGEE come from the germline V gene. The J segment lost 1 base and the V segment lost 0 bases, leaving 3 bases of the junction unmatched. This CDR3 comprises 16 residues. The CDR3 here is CASSVGTGGGQETQYF. DNA for the CDR3: TGTGCCAGCAGCGTAGGGACAGGGGGAGGCCAAGAGACCCAGTACTTC.

The chain uses TRBV15 and TRBJ2-7; the D gene is possibly TRBD1 (5 bases). V lost 1 base to trimming and J lost 5 bases, with 12 bases between them. The length of the CDR3 is 14 residues. Per the germline V gene, CDR1 is LNHNV and CDR2 is YYDKDF (reference sequence). In DNA form, the CDR3 reads TGTGCCACCAGCAGAGTACTGACAGAAGACGAGCAGTACTTC. Protein product: CATSRVLTEDEQYF.

The chain recombines TRBV30 with TRBJ2-2; TRBD2 matches 12 bases. The V and J ends lost 8 bases and 4 bases, in that order; junction bases with no gene match: 8. Germline V gene lookup returns CDR1 GTSNPN and CDR2 SVGIG (reference sequence). This CDR3 is 15 amino acids long. CDR3 sequence (DNA): TGTGCCCTGAGGACTAGCGGGGTGGGCACCGGGGAGCTGTTTTTT. Amino acid sequence: CALRTSGVGTGELFF. Combining the CDR3 with reference TRBV30 and TRBJ2-2 gives the whole variable domain SQTIHQWPATLVQPVGSPLSLECTVEGTSNPNLYWYRQAAGRGLQLLFYSVGIGQISSEVPQNLSASRPQDRQFILSSKKLLLSDSGFYLCALRTSGVGTGELFFGEGSRLTVL.

The chain has TRBV10-1 and TRBJ1-1; weak D call: TRBD1 (5 bases). This CDR3 has 13 amino acids. V lost 6 bases and J lost 12, with 20 bases in between. Germline V lookup: CDR1 WNHNN, CDR2 SYGVQD (reference sequence). The CDR3 loop reads CASRGDEQGRSFF. The DNA for the CDR3 is TGCGCCAGCAGAGGTGACGAGCAGGGAAGGTCTTTCTTT.

V usage is TRBV7-6 and J usage is TRBJ2-7, with D possibly being TRBD2 (6 bases). The CDR3 has 17 amino acids. Looked up from germline, CDR1 is SGHVS and CDR2 is FNYEAQ. Trimming removed 6 bases at V and 3 bases at J, with 24 bases between. CDR3 in amino acids: CASSPGTPQTRLYEQYF. The CDR3 DNA is TGTGCCAGCAGTCCAGGGACTCCTCAAACAAGGCTCTACGAGCAGTACTTC.

This clone was observed a handful of times. The genes are TRBV19 and TRBJ1-4; D gene uncertain. The CDR3 is 12 amino acids. Trimming stripped 3 bases from V and 5 bases from J, with 4 bases between. The germline CDR1 and CDR2 sequences are LNHDA and SQIVND (reference sequence). CDR3 region: CASSIANEKLFF. CDR3 sequence (DNA): TGTGCCAGTAGTATCGCGAATGAAAAACTGTTTTTT. The full variable domain, with the rest looked up from reference TRBV19 and TRBJ1-4, is DGGITQSPKYLFRKEGQNVTLSCEQNLNHDAMYWYRQDPGQGLRLIYYSQIVNDFQKGDIAEGYSVSREKKESFPLTVTSAQKNPTAFYLCASSIANEKLFFGSGTQLSVL.